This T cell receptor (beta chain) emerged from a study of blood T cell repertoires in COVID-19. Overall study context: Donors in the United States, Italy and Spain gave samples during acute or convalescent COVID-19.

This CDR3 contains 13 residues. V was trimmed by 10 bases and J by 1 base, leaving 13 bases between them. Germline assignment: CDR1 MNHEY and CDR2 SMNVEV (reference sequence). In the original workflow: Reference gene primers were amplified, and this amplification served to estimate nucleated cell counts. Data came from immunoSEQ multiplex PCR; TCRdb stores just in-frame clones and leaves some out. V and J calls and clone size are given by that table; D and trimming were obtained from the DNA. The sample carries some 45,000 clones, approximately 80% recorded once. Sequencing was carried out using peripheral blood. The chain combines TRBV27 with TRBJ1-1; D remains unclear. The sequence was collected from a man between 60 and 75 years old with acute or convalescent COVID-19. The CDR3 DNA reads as TGTGCCACCGCGCTACGAGGGAACACTGAAGCTTTCTTT. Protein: CATALRGNTEAFF.